This T cell receptor beta chain was found in a study of cytomegalovirus exposure and HLA in healthy donors. The study ran its PCR with 60 Vbeta and 13 Jbeta primers. Data came from immunoSEQ multiplex PCR; TCRdb stores just in-frame clones and leaves some out. In total, the table holds over 90,000 clones. Germline CDR1 is MNHEY and CDR2 is SMNVEV (reference sequence). CDR3 length equals 15 residues. Trimming shortened V by 3 bases and J by 7 bases, and 16 bases separated the two germline ends. Concerning this clone: Antigen: not known.

General study findings and limits: An analysis that was carried out later associated 15,000 to 20,000 TCR beta sequences with HLA alleles at 0.05 false discovery rate. Fewer N-insertions than the roughly 630-donor mean were reportedly shown by an Asian-associated ancestry cluster in a later analysis. TCR beta V segments were, for the most part, productive about 87% or about 30% of the time in an earlier analysis. TCR beta chains numbering some 150 were designated cytomegalovirus-associated.

The chain employs TRBV27 and TRBJ1-5; TRBD1 is a possible D gene (6 bases). This clonotype was sampled from a man aged 40-49 years in good health and CMV-seronegative. The source material was PBMCs. CDR3 sequence (DNA): TGTGCCAGCAGTTTGGGGCAGGGGATCGGCCAGCCCCAGCATTTT. Amino acids: CASSLGQGIGQPQHF.